The entry that follows covers one T cell receptor (beta chain) sequence. Its target is unknown. The junction departs from germline at one end; a sequencing error may be responsible. The data belong to a study of high-grade serous ovarian cancer treatment subgroups. General study results and limits: Without spatial data, bulk sequencing limits insight into HGSC tumor diversity.

Germline CDR1 MNHEY, CDR2 SVGAGI. The CDR3 covers 15 residues. Tumor samples were obtained before definitive surgery or chemotherapy. Clones were sequenced by immunoSEQ multiplex PCR, and TCRdb holds only the in-frame ones, with some missing. The sample shows 7,500 to 8,000 clones, about three fifths of them seen only once. The receptor was isolated from a human donor with high-grade serous ovarian cancer. The chain uses TRBV6-5 and TRBJ2-5; weak D call: TRBD2 (6 bases). The source material was tumor tissue. CDR3 in amino acids: CASSRTIGAQDTQYF. The CDR3 DNA reads TGTGCCAGCAGCCGGACTATTGGGGCACAAGACACCCAGTACTTC.